What follows are 13 T cell receptor beta chains derived from one specimen sequenced in a study of Ad26.COV2.S vaccination and SARS-CoV-2 variants. Treatment denoted: about 20 received Ad26.COV2.S at low or high dose, single or two shots; roughly five received placebo; per-sample allocation not given. Specimen acquisition occurred on day 63 following the initial vaccine or placebo injection. Some clones are missing from TCRdb's copy, which holds only in-frame ones; the method was immunoSEQ multiplex PCR. The profile covers roughly 380,000 clones, with approximately 87% appearing a single time and about 3.6% taken by the ten largest. The specimen was peripheral blood, collected in a trial of Ad26.COV2.S vaccine versus placebo. The receptors stem from a person between 18 and 65 years old who received the Ad26.COV2.S COVID-19 vaccine or a placebo.

This clone was recorded only once. V and J are TRBV30 and TRBJ1-3, with D tentatively TRBD1 (5 bases). Germline loops: CDR1 GTSNPN, CDR2 SVGIG (reference sequence). The CDR3 loop spans 14 amino acids. V was shortened by 2 bases and J by 3 bases, with 11 bases between the two germline ends. CDR3 loop: CAWSPGTVGNTIYF. CDR3 bases: TGTGCCTGGAGTCCCGGGACCGTTGGAAACACCATATATTTT.

The rearrangement links TRBV6-6 to TRBJ1-6; 9 positions match TRBD1. The junction had 5 bases not matched to a gene; V was cut back by 2 bases and J by 9 bases. This CDR3 has 15 amino acids. The germline CDR1 and CDR2 sequences are MNHNY and SVGAGI (reference sequence). CDR3 nucleotides: TGTGCCAGCAGTTACGTGGGACAGGGTCTTTCACCCCTCCACTTT. It yields the protein CASSYVGQGLSPLHF.

The gene calls are TRBV9 and TRBJ2-5, with D perhaps assigned TRBD1 or TRBD2 (5 bases each). V gave up 0 bases and J gave up 5 bases, with 14 bases separating them. This CDR3 region has 15 residues. Looked up from germline, CDR1 is SGDLS and CDR2 is YYNGEE. Here the CDR3 DNA reads TGTGCCAGCAGCGTAGTTGGGACCCCCACCGAGACCCAGTACTTC. This encodes CASSVVGTPTETQYF. The full variable domain, with the rest looked up from reference TRBV9 and TRBJ2-5, is DSGVTQTPKHLITATGQRVTLRCSPRSGDLSVYWYQQSLDQGLQFLIQYYNGEERAKGNILERFSAQQFPDLHSELNLSSLELGDSALYFCASSVVGTPTETQYFGPGTRLLVL.

This clone was counted a few times. The rearrangement links TRBV6-2 or TRBV6-3 to TRBJ1-5; no firm D call. The CDR3 sequence is 13 residues long. V was cut by 4 bases and J by 3 bases, with 7 bases left in between. From germline, CDR1 is MNHEY and CDR2 SVGEGT. The CDR3 DNA follows: TGTGCCAGCAGTTGGGCCCTCAATCAGCCCCAGCATTTT. This gives the protein CASSWALNQPQHF.

About this clone: The sample carries other DNA sequences with the same CDR3. The V gene is TRBV29-1, the J gene TRBJ1-2; tentative D call: TRBD1 (6 bases). V dropped 6 bases and J dropped 0 bases, with 8 bases sitting between them. The CDR3 covers 12 residues. Germline lookup yields CDR1 SQVTM and CDR2 ANQGSEA. CDR3 amino acids: CSVSGANYGYTF. The CDR3 DNA is TGCAGCGTCTCAGGGGCTAACTATGGCTACACCTTC.

This chain connects TRBV7-6 to TRBJ2-2; tentative D call: TRBD1 (6 bases). CDR1 and CDR2 (germline): SGHVS, FNYEAQ. This CDR3 contains 18 residues. V was trimmed by 2 bases and J by 6 bases, leaving 22 bases between them. The chain's CDR3 is CASSLIIKTGTIAGELFF. In DNA, the CDR3 is TGTGCCAGCAGCTTAATTATTAAGACAGGCACGATCGCCGGGGAGCTGTTTTTT.

V gene TRBV5-5 combines with J gene TRBJ1-2, with a weak D call TRBD1 (6 bases). Between the trimmed V and J ends, which lost 0 bases and 4 bases, there was a span of 13 bases. The length of the CDR3 is 15 residues. Germline CDR1 SGHKS, CDR2 YYEKEE (reference sequence). For the CDR3, the DNA is TGTGCCAGCAGCTTGGCGACAGGTATAAGCTATGGCTACACCTTC. Its protein is CASSLATGISYGYTF. Together with reference TRBV5-5 and TRBJ1-2, the CDR3 gives the full variable domain: DAGVTQSPTHLIKTRGQQVTLRCSPISGHKSVSWYQQVLGQGPQFIFQYYEKEERGRGNFPDRFSARQFPNYSSELNVNALLLGDSALYLCASSLATGISYGYTFGSGTRLTVV.

V usage is TRBV5-1 and J usage is TRBJ1-1, with D maybe TRBD1 (6 bases). Trimming took off 2 bases at V and 6 bases at J, with 14 bases between the two ends. This CDR3 region has 14 residues. CDR1 is SGHRS, CDR2 YFSETQ, per germline. Written as DNA, the CDR3 is TGCGCCAGCAGCTTCCCCGGGAGGGGGGCTGAAGCTTTCTTT. Protein product: CASSFPGRGAEAFF.

The chain has TRBV7-9 and TRBJ2-1; 10 bases align to TRBD1. Trimming cost V 11 bases and J 4 bases; bases outside gene matches: 8. Per the germline V gene, CDR1 is SEHNR and CDR2 is FQNEAQ (reference sequence). The CDR3 spans 14 residues. As DNA, the CDR3 is TGTGCCGGAGAGACAGGGGGCCTTTACAATGAGCAGTTCTTC. It translates to CAGETGGLYNEQFF.

A note on this clone: This sample includes further DNA sequences coding for the same CDR3. This chain uses TRBV6-5 with TRBJ1-5, with unresolved D. V was cut by 5 bases and J by 4 bases, with 9 bases left in between. CDR3 length equals 13 residues. Germline V gene sequence: CDR1 MNHEY, CDR2 SVGAGI. CDR3 sequence reads: CASSRDRNQPQHF. Here the CDR3 DNA reads TGTGCCAGCAGTCGAGATAGGAATCAGCCCCAGCATTTT.

This chain uses TRBV6-1 with TRBJ2-7; 9 nucleotides align to TRBD1. Germline lookup yields CDR1 MNHNS and CDR2 SASEGT. V trimming: 2 bases; J trimming: 3 bases; junction bases outside the gene matches: 2. The length of the CDR3 is 14 residues. CDR3 region: CASSETGQGYEQYF. The DNA for the CDR3 is TGTGCCAGCAGTGAAACGGGACAGGGCTACGAGCAGTACTTC.

The V gene is TRBV11-2, the J gene TRBJ2-1, with TRBD1 identical over 10 bases. After removal of 0 bases from V and 10 bases from J, the junction contained 6 bases not matched to a gene. Germline assignment: CDR1 SGHAT and CDR2 FQNNGV. This CDR3 has 15 amino acids. The CDR3 nucleotides are TGTGCCAGCAGCTTAGAGGGACAGGGGAGTCAGGAGCAGTTCTTC. It specifies CASSLEGQGSQEQFF.

This clone was seen a few times. V gene TRBV6-4 combines with J gene TRBJ1-6, with D possibly TRBD1 on 5 matching bases. Germline CDR1 reads MRHNA; CDR2 reads SNTAGT. CDR3 size: 15 residues. The germline V and J ends were trimmed by 4 bases and 6 bases, with 13 bases remaining between them. The CDR3 nucleotides read TGTGCCAGCAGTGCCACTACTAGGGGTAATTCACCCCTCCACTTT. Its translation is CASSATTRGNSPLHF.